The rows below give T cell receptor beta chains drawn from one sample of a study of T cells in Graves' hyperthyroidism and ophthalmopathy. In TCRdb, the multiplex PCR reads were re-called with MiXCR into one record per CDR3 protein. Of about 560,000 distinct CDR3 sequences listed, about 43% are singletons. Sequencing used peripheral blood or thyroid tissue (not recorded which). These receptors were collected from a woman in her late teens or twenties with Graves' hyperthyroidism. Each CDR3 is given with its conserved first and last residue. A D gene is named only where the DNA matches it firmly. The size entry is marked missing in some rows and otherwise reads once, few, many or a size class.

clone size: .
V gene: TRBV19
CDR3 length: 15
J gene: TRBJ2-7
D gene: TRBD2
CDR3 protein: CASSKAIAGSYEQYF
CDR3 DNA: TGTGCCAGTAGTAAGGCCATAGCGGGGAGTTACGAGCAGTACTTC

clone size: .
V gene: TRBV25-1
CDR3 length: 16
J gene: TRBJ1-5
D gene: TRBD1
CDR3 protein: CASSVASQGGNQPQHF
CDR3 DNA: TGTGCCAGCAGCGTTGCTTCGCAGGGGGGCAATCAGCCCCAGCATTTT

clone size: few
V gene: TRBV20-1
CDR3 length: 15
J gene: TRBJ2-7
D gene: TRBD2
CDR3 protein: CSARERSGRSGEQYF
CDR3 DNA: TGCAGTGCTAGAGAACGAAGCGGGAGAAGTGGTGAGCAGTACTTC

clone size: .
V gene: TRBV7-9
CDR3 length: 15
J gene: TRBJ2-2
D gene: TRBD2
CDR3 protein: CASSLEAGATGELFF
CDR3 DNA: TGTGCCAGCAGCTTAGAAGCGGGAGCCACCGGGGAGCTGTTTTTT

clone size: few
V gene: TRBV7-8
CDR3 length: 13
J gene: TRBJ2-5
D gene: .
CDR3 protein: CASSPKYQETQYF
CDR3 DNA: TGTGCCAGCAGCCCAAAGTACCAAGAGACCCAGTACTTC

clone size: few
V gene: TRBV7-9
CDR3 length: 14
J gene: TRBJ2-7
D gene: TRBD2
CDR3 protein: CASSPGLDSYEQYF
CDR3 DNA: TGCGCCAGCAGCCCAGGACTAGACTCCTACGAGCAGTACTTC

clone size: many
V gene: TRBV10-3
CDR3 length: 13
J gene: TRBJ1-3
D gene: .
CDR3 protein: CAISGTSGNTIYF
CDR3 DNA: TGTGCCATCAGTGGGACCTCTGGAAACACCATATATTTT

clone size: few
V gene: TRBV7-8
CDR3 length: 15
J gene: TRBJ1-1
D gene: TRBD1
CDR3 protein: CASSLEGRGYTEAFF
CDR3 DNA: TGTGCCAGCAGCTTAGAAGGCAGGGGGTACACTGAAGCTTTCTTT

clone size: few
V gene: TRBV15
CDR3 length: 15
J gene: TRBJ1-6
D gene: .
CDR3 protein: CATSREVGAGEALHF
CDR3 DNA: TGTGCCACCAGCAGAGAAGTAGGGGCTGGCGAGGCCCTCCACTTT

clone size: .
V gene: TRBV4-1
CDR3 length: 13
J gene: TRBJ1-2
D gene: .
CDR3 protein: CASSQAQPGGYTF
CDR3 DNA: TGTGCCAGCAGCCAAGCACAGCCGGGTGGCTACACCTTC